These 21 T cell receptor beta chains originate from one sample sequenced in a study of blood T cell repertoires in COVID-19. The protocol was immunoSEQ multiplex PCR, while the TCRdb copy is restricted to in-frame clones and leaves out a portion. The top ten hold less than 2.5% of the sample, which has 250,000 to 350,000 clones, 70% to 90% seen once. The sequencing input was peripheral blood. The receptors come from a woman in her twenties or thirties who had recovered from COVID-19.

This clone occurred a few times. In nucleotides, the CDR3 is TGTGCCAGCAGCGTACCTTACAGCTACGAGCAGTACTTC. It codes for CASSVPYSYEQYF. The gene calls are TRBV6-5 and TRBJ2-7; D is uncertain. Trimming pared 6 bases from V and 3 bases from J, leaving 12 bases between. The V gene's germline CDR1 is MNHEY and CDR2 SVGAGI. The CDR3 is 13 amino acids.

This sequence joins TRBV2 and TRBJ1-5, with D maybe TRBD1 (5 bases). The CDR3 has 16 residues. Looked up from germline, CDR1 is SNHLY and CDR2 is FYNNEI. Trimming removed 2 bases at V and 6 bases at J, with 17 bases between. The CDR3 reads CASSETAGRFSQPQHF. CDR3 bases: TGTGCCAGCAGTGAAACGGCAGGGAGGTTTAGTCAGCCCCAGCATTTT.

V and J are TRBV27 and TRBJ1-1; unclear D gene. The V end lost 2 bases, the J end lost 3 bases, and 7 bases lay between the germline ends. Germline CDR1 reads MNHEY; CDR2 reads SMNVEV (reference sequence). The CDR3 has 13 residues. The CDR3 DNA is TGTGCCAGCAGTTTAAGAGGTTACACTGAAGCTTTCTTT. Residues: CASSLRGYTEAFF.

This chain uses TRBV9 with TRBJ2-2; 7 bases agree with TRBD1. Per the germline V gene, CDR1 is SGDLS and CDR2 is YYNGEE. The CDR3 spans 15 residues. V dropped 4 bases and J dropped 4; count of bases not matched to a gene: 7. The DNA for the CDR3 is TGTGCCAGCAGCCCCAGGGGGTCGGGCACCGGGGAGCTGTTTTTT. It translates to CASSPRGSGTGELFF.

In this sample, this clone turned up a few times. The V and J genes are TRBV28 and TRBJ1-1; weak D call: TRBD1 (5 bases). V gave up 8 bases and J gave up 3 bases, with 19 bases separating them. There are 15 residues in the CDR3. Germline lookup yields CDR1 MDHEN and CDR2 SYDVKM. CDR3 in amino acids: CASSRGGAGYTEAFF. CDR3 in DNA: TGTGCCAGCTCCCGGGGAGGGGCGGGGTACACTGAAGCTTTCTTT.

The V call is TRBV6-2 or TRBV6-3, the J call TRBJ2-1; 13 positions match TRBD2. V was clipped by 0 bases and J by 3 bases; unmatched bases: 11. This CDR3 contains 20 residues. CDR1 and CDR2 from the germline V gene are MNHEY and SVGEGT. CDR3 in amino acids: CASSYSRGTSGIFLYNEQFF. DNA for the CDR3: TGTGCCAGCAGTTACTCAAGGGGGACTAGCGGGATCTTTCTCTACAATGAGCAGTTCTTC.

This clone was counted a few times. The rearrangement joins TRBV6-5 to TRBJ1-1, with a possible D match to TRBD1 (5 bases). The CDR3 is made up of 16 amino acids. Germline CDR1 MNHEY, CDR2 SVGAGI. V was cut by 1 base and J by 0 bases, with 12 bases left in between. The CDR3 region has the DNA TGTGCCAGCAGTTACTTTCCTCAGGGTATGAACACTGAAGCTTTCTTT. It codes for CASSYFPQGMNTEAFF.

This chain links TRBV27 with TRBJ2-1; 7 bases agree with TRBD2. CDR1 is MNHEY, CDR2 SMNVEV, per germline (reference sequence). Germline trimming cut 2 bases from V and 0 bases from J; bases unmatched to any gene: 1. The CDR3 is made up of 15 amino acids. CDR3 DNA sequence: TGTGCCAGCAGTTTAGGCGGGAGCTCCTACAATGAGCAGTTCTTC. This sequence encodes CASSLGGSSYNEQFF.

The V gene is TRBV10-3, the J gene TRBJ2-4; D is unresolved. V lost 2 bases and J 0 bases, leaving 8 bases between the germline ends. The CDR3 has 15 amino acids. CDR1 and CDR2 (germline): ENHRY, SYGVKD. CDR3 DNA: TGTGCCATCAGTGAGACTACAATAGCCAAAAACATTCAGTACTTC. As protein: CAISETTIAKNIQYF.

The gene calls are TRBV9 and TRBJ1-4, with D hard to call. Trimming left V 0 bases short and J 2 bases short, with 5 bases between. CDR1 and CDR2 (germline): SGDLS, YYNGEE. The CDR3 extends over 14 amino acids. CDR3 sequence reads: CASSVGGTNEKLFF. CDR3 sequence (DNA): TGTGCCAGCAGCGTAGGAGGGACTAATGAAAAACTGTTTTTT.

The chain has TRBV27 and TRBJ1-1; D possibly corresponds to TRBD1 (5 bases). V shed 6 bases and J shed 3 bases, with 17 bases lying between them. Per germline, CDR1 MNHEY and CDR2 SMNVEV (reference sequence). The CDR3 totals 15 residues. The CDR3, as DNA: TGTGCCAGCAGACCCGGACGGGGGAGGTACACTGAAGCTTTCTTT. Translation gives CASRPGRGRYTEAFF.

The chain combines TRBV10-1 with TRBJ1-1; D gene uncertain. The CDR3 sequence is 12 residues long. The V and J ends lost 4 bases and 7 bases respectively, with 10 bases between them. The V gene's germline CDR1 is WNHNN and CDR2 SYGVQD (reference sequence). CDR3 nucleotide sequence: TGCGCCAGCAGTGTCCAGGCTCGTGAAGCTTTCTTT. Encoded protein: CASSVQAREAFF.

This chain connects TRBV10-1 to TRBJ2-1; perhaps TRBD1 as D (7 bases). CDR3 length equals 15 residues. Germline V gene data show CDR1 as WNHNN and CDR2 as SYGVQD (reference sequence). V was cut by 6 bases and J by 4 bases, with 16 bases left in between. The CDR3 DNA follows: TGCGCCAGCAGATACATACAGGGGAGGTACAATGAGCAGTTCTTC. Translating it yields CASRYIQGRYNEQFF.

The chain couples TRBV11-2 to TRBJ1-6, with D uncertain. This CDR3 has 15 residues. Per germline, CDR1 SGHAT and CDR2 FQNNGV. The V end was cut by 2 bases, the J end by 9 bases, with 14 bases between. The CDR3 sequence: CASSLQEGRVSPLHF. The CDR3 DNA is TGTGCCAGCAGCTTACAGGAGGGTCGGGTTTCACCCCTCCACTTT.

This clone was seen once. The chain carries TRBV2 and TRBJ2-5; 7 positions match TRBD2. Trimming took 11 bases from V and 2 from J; bases not matched to a gene: 2. The CDR3 has 11 amino acids. Looked up from germline, CDR1 is SNHLY and CDR2 is FYNNEI. The CDR3 is CAGAGQETQYF. CDR3 coding DNA: TGTGCCGGAGCGGGACAAGAGACCCAGTACTTC.

This chain joins TRBV11-2 and TRBJ2-5; 8 bases match TRBD1. Germline loops: CDR1 SGHAT, CDR2 FQNNGV. CDR3 size: 16 residues. The V segment lost 5 bases and the J segment 2 bases; nucleotides outside the gene matches: 10. The CDR3 DNA reads TGTGCCAGCAGCGAACGCCTGGGACAGGCACAAGAGACCCAGTACTTC. Translation: CASSERLGQAQETQYF.

The chain couples TRBV24-1 to TRBJ2-7; D is possibly TRBD1 (5 bases). This CDR3 is 14 amino acids long. V was shortened by 4 bases and J by 4 bases, with 13 bases between the two germline ends. The germline CDR1 and CDR2 sequences are KGHDR and SFDVKD. This chain's CDR3 is CATSEGANAYEQYF. CDR3 sequence (DNA): TGTGCCACCAGTGAAGGGGCAAACGCTTACGAGCAGTACTTC.

The chain combines TRBV4-1 with TRBJ2-2; D gene unclear. This CDR3 is built from 15 residues. The germline gives CDR1 MGHRA, CDR2 YSYEKL. V was shortened by 0 bases and J by 8 bases, with 13 bases between the two germline ends. The CDR3 coding sequence is TGCGCCAGCAGCCAAGAACTTTCTTGGCGGGGGGAGCTGTTTTTT. Amino acids: CASSQELSWRGELFF.

This sequence joins TRBV3-1 (or the pseudogene TRBV3-2) and TRBJ2-1; 7 positions agree with TRBD2. The length of the CDR3 is 16 residues. The germline CDR1 and CDR2 sequences are LGHDT and YNNKEL (reference sequence). V dropped 1 base and J dropped 3; count of bases not matched to a gene: 6. CDR3 protein: CASSQAGGGLYNEQFF. Here the CDR3 DNA reads TGTGCCAGCAGCCAAGCGGGCGGGGGTCTCTACAATGAGCAGTTCTTC.

This rearrangement joins TRBV7-9 to TRBJ2-4; D call uncertain. Germline loops: CDR1 SEHNR, CDR2 FQNEAQ (reference sequence). V was shortened by 5 bases and J by 3 bases, with 14 bases between the two germline ends. This CDR3 is built from 15 residues. This CDR3 is CASSPVTKVKNIQYF. The DNA of the CDR3 is TGTGCCAGCAGCCCAGTTACCAAAGTCAAAAACATTCAGTACTTC.

The CDR3 protein is CASSADLGFGTDTQYF. The CDR3 DNA reads as TGTGCCAGCTCAGCGGACTTGGGGTTTGGCACAGATACGCAGTATTTT. The chain combines TRBV18 with TRBJ2-3; maybe TRBD2 (5 bases). Germline lookup yields CDR1 KGHSH and CDR2 LQKENI. This CDR3 contains 16 residues. Trimming left V 5 bases short and J 1 base short, with 16 bases between.